This TCR beta chain was found in a study of regulatory T cells in long-lasting Graves disease (dated by TCRdb to 2020 to 2023). Some background on the complete study: Persistent Graves' disease was defined as persistently positive TSH receptor autoantibodies together with antithyroid drug treatment for over 5 years. Patients with persistent Graves' disease were compared with patients with newly diagnosed Graves' disease using TCR sequencing and RNA sequencing of peripheral blood. The study was conducted in China and was registered as a clinical trial. A total of 35 or so samples were covered by TCR sequencing, comprising some 13 persistent and approximately 20 newly diagnosed Graves' disease patients. Antithyroid drugs had been taken for about 10.3 years on average by persistent Graves' disease patients in the clinical cohort. Results and caveats for the whole study, not just this receptor: Patients with persistent disease shared more public clonotypes (around 2,500) than newly diagnosed patients did (966). Compared with newly diagnosed patients, persistent Graves' disease patients had lower TCR Shannon entropy and fewer highly expanded clones, which suggests clonal expansion. The study examined only peripheral blood because the primary lesion, thyroid tissue, could not be accessed. Preferential use of TRBV28, TRBJ1-2 and TRBJ2-5 was observed in persistent disease, whereas TRBV20-1 and TRBJ2-1 were favored in newly diagnosed disease. Only the TCR beta chain was sequenced and analyzed. The small sample size was acknowledged by the authors as a limitation that may reduce accuracy.

Receptor amplification or capture employed multiplex PCR. The sequencer was an Illumina HiSeq 4000. To build TCR beta libraries, CDR3 regions were amplified by Arm-PCR using iRepertoire HTBI primers. Before sequencing, the PCR products underwent gel purification. The authors' analysis ran thus. Gene usage analysis of CDR3 amino acid clonotypes used the 60 to 75 TRBV and about 14 TRBJ segments found across samples. Filtered high-quality paired reads were merged into contigs using COPE and FqMerger. Contigs were aligned with BLAST to IMGT TRBV, TRBD and TRBJ reference genes, and CDR3 was defined per IMGT. Highly expanded clones were defined as clonotypes with a frequency above 0.1%. Shannon entropy served as the measure of repertoire diversity, while the Gini coefficient captured V-J evenness. Public clonotypes were defined as clonotypes shared by more than one individual. TCRdb passed the public sequencing reads through fastp at Q25 and MiXCR, retaining productive beta sequences. Rows are unified per CDR3 protein, each entry keeping the most common DNA and genes. The V and J calls were determined by TCRdb, not by the authors. This sample is represented by about 660,000 distinct CDR3 sequences; roughly 30% of them were singletons. The ten largest clones take up around 40% of the sample.

About this clonotype: Its cognate antigen has yet to be identified. No base qualities exist here, and no much larger clone lies one base off it.

The sample's time point label, in plain terms: persistent/refractory GD, antithyroid drugs over 5 years with positive TRAb. RNA was extracted from PBMCs in TRIzol for both TCR sequencing and RNA sequencing. Graves' disease was diagnosed according to American Thyroid Association guidelines. Patients were recruited from an endocrinology department in Xi'an, China. Each patient gave 7 to 9.5 milliliters of peripheral blood, collected in an EDTA anticoagulant tube. Ficoll Paque Plus density gradient separation was used to isolate PBMCs, and no further T cell sorting was done. RNA quality was checked with an Agilent 2100 Bioanalyzer and agarose gel, and concentration with a NanoDrop 2000. V is cut by 8 bases and J by 0 bases, and the space between the germline ends is 20 bases. The CDR3 numbers 18 residues from cysteine through phenylalanine. Just the 54-base CDR3 DNA is kept, in frame starting at base 1.

The source of this sequence is a female donor with Graves disease. This specimen consisted of peripheral blood mononuclear cells (PBMCs), obtained when the disease was refractory, from a patient treated with antithyroid drugs. Here the chain combines TRBV12-3 or TRBV12-4 and TRBJ1-6; the D gene is not confidently resolved. DNA sequence: TGTGCCAGCGCGAAGGGCAGGAGTACACCCTCCTATAATTCACCCCTCCACTTT. This gives the protein CASAKGRSTPSYNSPLHF.